This TCR beta chain originates from a study of T cells in women clearing cervical HPV infection. TCRdb's copy holds only in-frame clones and misses some; the assay was immunoSEQ multiplex PCR. The sample holds under 50,000 clones. Note on this clone: The CDR3 end falls 3 residues outside the read, so it is completed with the germline J gene.

Trimming removed 5 bases at V and 8 bases at J, with 12 bases between. The CDR3 covers 13 residues. Germline V CDR1 and CDR2: SGHVS, FNYEAQ. The receptor was derived from a woman aged 18 to 75 with a cervical HPV16 infection that either progressed to CIN3+ or cleared (not recorded which). The chain has TRBV7-6 and TRBJ1-4; D possibly corresponds to TRBD1 (6 bases). The source material was blood buffy coat. The covered CDR3 bases are TGTGCCAGCAGCGTACAGGGAGGGGAAAAA. It encodes CASSVQGGEK. The entire CDR3 sequence reads CASSVQGGEKLFF.